This is a list of T cell receptor beta chains from one sample in a study of blood T cell repertoires in COVID-19. Using immunoSEQ multiplex PCR, the repertoire was profiled, and TCRdb retains in-frame clones only, with some absent. Of hundreds of thousands of clones in the sample, about nine tenths were seen once. The sequenced sample was peripheral blood. The source is a woman aged 50 to 60 with acute or convalescent COVID-19. Each CDR3 is given with its conserved first and last residue. A D gene is named only where the DNA matches it firmly. Part of the rows lack a size; the others show once, few, many or a class for expanded clones.

D gene	V gene	J gene	clone size	CDR3 protein	CDR3 DNA
.	TRBV11-3	TRBJ1-6	.	CASSLGSSYNSPLHF	TGTGCCAGCAGCTTAGGCAGCTCCTATAATTCACCCCTCCACTTT
TRBD2	TRBV3-1/TRBV3-2	TRBJ2-3	.	CASSRWRGVADTQYF	TGTGCCAGCAGCCGCTGGCGGGGGGTAGCAGATACGCAGTATTTT
.	TRBV5-4	TRBJ1-2	.	CASSKDGNYGYTF	TGTGCCAGTAGCAAAGACGGGAACTATGGCTACACCTTC
TRBD1	TRBV7-2	TRBJ2-3	once	CASSLAPPTGGQDTQYF	TGTGCCAGCAGCTTAGCGCCTCCGACAGGGGGCCAAGATACGCAGTATTTT
.	TRBV6-5	TRBJ1-4	once	CASSYSGYVGGEKLFF	TGTGCCAGCAGTTACTCGGGATACGTCGGAGGGGAAAAACTGTTTTTT
TRBD1	TRBV3-1/TRBV3-2	TRBJ1-5	.	CASSPGTGLTQRPQHF	TGTGCCAGCAGCCCAGGGACAGGCCTCACCCAACGGCCCCAGCATTTT
.	TRBV11-2	TRBJ1-1	.	CASSLQQATEAFF	TGTGCCAGCAGCTTACAACAGGCCACTGAAGCTTTCTTT
TRBD2	TRBV23-1	TRBJ2-3	.	CASSQSQGLAGKDTQYF	TGCGCCAGCAGTCAATCGCAGGGACTAGCGGGAAAAGATACGCAGTATTTT
.	TRBV5-1	TRBJ2-1	.	CASSLVPFYNEQFF	TGCGCCAGCAGCTTGGTTCCCTTTTACAATGAGCAGTTCTTC
TRBD1	TRBV7-3	TRBJ2-1	.	CASSPDRGPYNEQFF	TGTGCCAGCAGCCCTGACAGGGGGCCCTACAATGAGCAGTTCTTC
.	TRBV6-1	TRBJ1-3	.	CASTNSGNTIYF	TGTGCCAGCACCAACTCTGGAAACACCATATATTTT
TRBD1	TRBV19	TRBJ1-2	.	CASSITRTGRHGYTF	TGTGCCAGTAGTATCACCCGGACAGGGAGGCACGGCTACACCTTC
TRBD2	TRBV6-5	TRBJ2-7	.	CASKTSGDYYEQYF	TGTGCCAGCAAGACTAGCGGAGACTACTACGAGCAGTACTTC
.	TRBV6-4	TRBJ2-3	.	CASSDFTGTQYF	TGTGCCAGCAGTGACTTCACGGGTACGCAGTATTTT
.	TRBV19	TRBJ1-5	.	CASSIQGLSNQPQHF	TGTGCCAGTAGTATACAGGGTCTTAGCAATCAGCCCCAGCATTTT
.	TRBV6-1	TRBJ2-2	.	CASSERGLNTGELFF	TGTGCCAGCAGTGAAAGGGGGTTGAACACCGGGGAGCTGTTTTTT
TRBD1	TRBV18	TRBJ2-7	.	CASSPPGQREQYF	TGTGCCAGCTCACCGCCGGGACAGAGGGAGCAGTACTTC
.	TRBV5-4	TRBJ2-1	.	CASSLRQRSYNEQFF	TGTGCCAGCAGCTTGAGGCAACGGAGCTACAATGAGCAGTTCTTC
.	TRBV11-2	TRBJ2-5	.	CASSKAGSQGTQYF	TGTGCCAGCAGTAAAGCAGGGTCCCAAGGGACCCAGTACTTC
TRBD1	TRBV29-1	TRBJ1-1	few	CSVDGQGAVFF	TGCAGCGTTGATGGACAGGGGGCTGTTTTCTTT
.	TRBV15	TRBJ1-2	.	CATSRLGGDYGYTF	TGTGCCACCAGCCGCCTCGGGGGGGACTATGGCTACACCTTC
TRBD1	TRBV4-1	TRBJ2-7	.	CASSRQGIDEQYF	TGCGCCAGCAGCCGACAGGGCATCGACGAGCAGTACTTC
TRBD2	TRBV6-4	TRBJ2-7	.	CASSEASGTPYEQYF	TGTGCCAGCAGTGAGGCTAGCGGGACTCCCTACGAGCAGTACTTC
TRBD1	TRBV3-1/TRBV3-2	TRBJ2-7	.	CASSQVTGHYEQYF	TGTGCCAGCAGCCAAGTGACAGGGCACTACGAGCAGTACTTC
.	TRBV4-3	TRBJ1-6	.	CASSQIIGGNSPLHF	TGCGCCAGCAGCCAAATCATCGGGGGGAATTCACCCCTCCACTTT
.	TRBV21-1	TRBJ1-5	.	CASSALRQKRRNQPQHF	TGTGCCAGCAGCGCATTGAGGCAGAAACGAAGAAATCAGCCCCAGCATTTT
TRBD1	TRBV18	TRBJ1-5	.	CASSGTGTDQPQHF	TGTGCCAGCTCCGGGACAGGGACAGATCAGCCCCAGCATTTT
.	TRBV30	TRBJ2-3	.	CAWSPRTQRSDTQYF	TGTGCCTGGAGTCCTCGGACTCAGAGATCAGATACGCAGTATTTT
TRBD1	TRBV6-5	TRBJ2-7	.	CASRADRDRHEQYF	TGTGCCAGCAGGGCGGACAGGGATCGACACGAGCAGTACTTC
TRBD1	TRBV5-4	TRBJ1-2	once	CASSSPGQRFYGYTF	TGTGCCAGCAGCTCTCCGGGACAGAGATTCTATGGCTACACCTTC
.	TRBV5-4	TRBJ2-1	.	CASSSEQGREQFF	TGTGCCAGCAGTTCCGAACAGGGGAGGGAGCAGTTCTTC
.	TRBV5-1	TRBJ2-5	.	CASSLGSGQETQYF	TGCGCCAGCAGCTTGGGCAGCGGTCAAGAGACCCAGTACTTC
.	TRBV5-6	TRBJ1-5	few	CASSRQASNQPQHF	TGTGCCAGCAGCCGACAGGCCTCCAATCAGCCCCAGCATTTT
TRBD1	TRBV4-1	TRBJ2-7	.	CASSWDRGPYEQYF	TGCGCCAGCAGCTGGGACAGGGGTCCCTACGAGCAGTACTTC
.	TRBV3-1/TRBV3-2	TRBJ1-1	.	CASSQVMGRHTEAFF	TGTGCCAGCAGCCAAGTAATGGGGAGGCACACTGAAGCTTTCTTT
TRBD1	TRBV9	TRBJ2-2	.	CASSARPRTGVGTGELFF	TGTGCCAGCAGCGCGCGCCCCCGTACAGGGGTTGGCACCGGGGAGCTGTTTTTT
TRBD2	TRBV7-2	TRBJ2-3	.	CASSLVTSGGAGDTQYF	TGTGCCAGCAGCTTAGTCACTAGCGGGGGGGCAGGGGATACGCAGTATTTT
.	TRBV14	TRBJ2-5	.	CASSHNLWQAGETQYF	TGTGCCAGCAGTCACAACCTATGGCAGGCAGGGGAGACCCAGTACTTC
TRBD1	TRBV2	TRBJ1-5	.	CASSLDRDNQPQHF	TGTGCCAGCAGTTTAGACAGGGACAATCAGCCCCAGCATTTT
TRBD1	TRBV30	TRBJ1-5	.	CAWSDRGDQPQHF	TGTGCCTGGAGCGACAGGGGCGATCAGCCCCAGCATTTT
.	TRBV24-1	TRBJ1-2	few	CATSDTGLVGYTF	TGTGCCACCAGTGACACGGGACTTGTGGGCTACACCTTC